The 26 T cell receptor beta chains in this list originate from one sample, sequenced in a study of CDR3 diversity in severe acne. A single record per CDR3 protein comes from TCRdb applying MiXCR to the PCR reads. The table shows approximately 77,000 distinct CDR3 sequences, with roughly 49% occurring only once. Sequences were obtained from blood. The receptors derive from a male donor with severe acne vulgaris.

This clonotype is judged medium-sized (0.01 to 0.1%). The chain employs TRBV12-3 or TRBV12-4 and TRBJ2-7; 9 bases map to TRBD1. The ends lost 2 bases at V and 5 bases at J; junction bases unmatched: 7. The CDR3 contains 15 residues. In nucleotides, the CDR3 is TGTGCCAGCAGTTTAACCGGGACAGGGATAAACGAGCAGTACTTC. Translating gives CASSLTGTGINEQYF.

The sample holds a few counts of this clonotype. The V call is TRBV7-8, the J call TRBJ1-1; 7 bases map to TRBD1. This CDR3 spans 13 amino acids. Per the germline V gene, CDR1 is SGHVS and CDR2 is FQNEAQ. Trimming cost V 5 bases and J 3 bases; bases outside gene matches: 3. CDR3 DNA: TGTGCCAGCAGCGCAGGACAGGACACTGAAGCTTTCTTT. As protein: CASSAGQDTEAFF.

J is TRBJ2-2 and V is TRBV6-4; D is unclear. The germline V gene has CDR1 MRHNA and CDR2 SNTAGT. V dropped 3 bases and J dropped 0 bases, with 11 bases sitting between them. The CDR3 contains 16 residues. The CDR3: CASSEGFSSNTGELFF. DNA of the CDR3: TGTGCCAGCAGTGAAGGGTTCTCATCGAACACCGGGGAGCTGTTTTTT.

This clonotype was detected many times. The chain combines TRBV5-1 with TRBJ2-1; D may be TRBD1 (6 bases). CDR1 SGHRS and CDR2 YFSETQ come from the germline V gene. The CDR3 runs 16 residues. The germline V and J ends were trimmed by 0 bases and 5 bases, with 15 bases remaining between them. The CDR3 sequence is CASSLEQGVRDNEQFF. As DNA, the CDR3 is TGCGCCAGCAGCTTGGAACAGGGAGTTAGGGACAATGAGCAGTTCTTC.

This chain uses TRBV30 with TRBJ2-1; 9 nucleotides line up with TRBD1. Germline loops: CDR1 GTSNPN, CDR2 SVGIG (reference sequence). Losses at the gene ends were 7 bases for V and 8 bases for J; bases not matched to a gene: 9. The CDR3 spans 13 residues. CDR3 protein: CAYRDRVIDEQFF. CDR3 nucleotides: TGTGCCTACCGGGACAGGGTTATCGATGAGCAGTTCTTC.

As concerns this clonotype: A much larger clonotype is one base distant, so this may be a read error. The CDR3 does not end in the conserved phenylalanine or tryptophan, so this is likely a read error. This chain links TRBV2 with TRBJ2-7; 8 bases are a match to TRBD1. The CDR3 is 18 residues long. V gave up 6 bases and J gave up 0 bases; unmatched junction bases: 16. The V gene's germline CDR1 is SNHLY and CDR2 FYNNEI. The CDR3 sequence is CASRAWQGAAKSSYEQYL. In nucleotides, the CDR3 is TGTGCCAGCAGAGCCTGGCAGGGGGCGGCAAAAAGCTCCTACGAGCAGTACCTC.

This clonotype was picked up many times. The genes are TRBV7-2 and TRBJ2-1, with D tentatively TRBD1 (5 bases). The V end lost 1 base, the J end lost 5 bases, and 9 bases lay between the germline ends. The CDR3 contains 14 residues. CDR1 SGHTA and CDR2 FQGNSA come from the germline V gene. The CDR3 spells CASSLGDRDNEQFF. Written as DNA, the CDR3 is TGTGCCAGCAGCTTAGGTGACAGAGACAATGAGCAGTTCTTC.

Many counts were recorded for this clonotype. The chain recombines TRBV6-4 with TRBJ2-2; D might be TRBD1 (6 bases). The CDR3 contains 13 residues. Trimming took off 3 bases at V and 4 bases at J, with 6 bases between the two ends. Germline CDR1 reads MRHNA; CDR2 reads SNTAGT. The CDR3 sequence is CASSEDSTGELFF. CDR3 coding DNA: TGTGCCAGCAGTGAGGACAGCACCGGGGAGCTGTTTTTT.

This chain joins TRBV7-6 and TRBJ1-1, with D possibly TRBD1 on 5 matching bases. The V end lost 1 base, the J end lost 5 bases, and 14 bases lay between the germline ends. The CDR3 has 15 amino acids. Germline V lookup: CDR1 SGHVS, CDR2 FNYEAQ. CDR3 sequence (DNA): TGTGCCAGCAGCTTAGATCGGGACTCACGTACTGAAGCTTTCTTT. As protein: CASSLDRDSRTEAFF.

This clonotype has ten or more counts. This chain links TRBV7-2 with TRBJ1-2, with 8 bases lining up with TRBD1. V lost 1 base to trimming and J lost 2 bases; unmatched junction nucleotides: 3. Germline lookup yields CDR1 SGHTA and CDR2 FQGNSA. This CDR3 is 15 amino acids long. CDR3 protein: CASSLDRTGNYGYTF. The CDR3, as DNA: TGTGCCAGCAGCTTAGATCGGACAGGGAACTATGGCTACACCTTC.

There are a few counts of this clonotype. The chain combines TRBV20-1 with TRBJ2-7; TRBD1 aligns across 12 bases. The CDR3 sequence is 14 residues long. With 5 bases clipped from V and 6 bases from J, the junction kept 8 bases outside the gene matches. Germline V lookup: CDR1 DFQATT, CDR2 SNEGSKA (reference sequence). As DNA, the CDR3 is TGCAGTGCTGGAACCGGGACAGGGGGCGCCGAGCAGTACTTC. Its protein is CSAGTGTGGAEQYF.

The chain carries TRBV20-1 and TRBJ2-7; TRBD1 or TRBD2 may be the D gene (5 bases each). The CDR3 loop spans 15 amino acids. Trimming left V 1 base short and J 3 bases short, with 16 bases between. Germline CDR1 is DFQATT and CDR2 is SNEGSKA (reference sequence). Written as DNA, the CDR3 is TGCAGTGCTAGAGCGCCGGGGCTAGGTGGCTACGAGCAGTACTTC. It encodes CSARAPGLGGYEQYF.

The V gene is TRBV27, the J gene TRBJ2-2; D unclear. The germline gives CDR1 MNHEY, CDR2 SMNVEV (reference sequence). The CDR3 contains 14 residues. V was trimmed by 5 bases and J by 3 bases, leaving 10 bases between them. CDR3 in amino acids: CASSNIGHTGELFF. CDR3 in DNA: TGTGCCAGCAGTAATATCGGGCACACCGGGGAGCTGTTTTTT.

This chain's CDR3 is CASSLWEGEQFF. In nucleotides, the CDR3 is TGTGCCAGCAGCTTGTGGGAGGGGGAGCAGTTCTTC. The rearrangement joins TRBV7-2 to TRBJ2-1; 7 positions agree with TRBD2. Trimming at V came to 3 bases and at J to 10 bases, leaving 3 bases not matched to a gene. This CDR3 has 12 amino acids. Germline V gene data show CDR1 as SGHTA and CDR2 as FQGNSA.

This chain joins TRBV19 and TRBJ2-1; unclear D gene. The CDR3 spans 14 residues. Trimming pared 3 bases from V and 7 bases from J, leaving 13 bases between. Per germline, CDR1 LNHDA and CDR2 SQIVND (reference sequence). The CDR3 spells CASSMRYPPNEQFF. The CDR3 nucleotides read TGTGCCAGTAGTATGAGGTACCCCCCAAATGAGCAGTTCTTC.

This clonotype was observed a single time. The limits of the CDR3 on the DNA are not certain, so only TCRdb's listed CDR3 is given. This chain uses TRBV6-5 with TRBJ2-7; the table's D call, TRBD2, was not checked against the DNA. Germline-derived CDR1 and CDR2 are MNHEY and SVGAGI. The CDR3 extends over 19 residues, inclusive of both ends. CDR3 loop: CASSYLAGVTGELFFGQYF.

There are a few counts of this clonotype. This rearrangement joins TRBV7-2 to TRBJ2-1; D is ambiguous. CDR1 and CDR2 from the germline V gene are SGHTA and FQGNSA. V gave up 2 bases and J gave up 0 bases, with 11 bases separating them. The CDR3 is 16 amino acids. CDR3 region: CASSLRLSSSYNEQFF. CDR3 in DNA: TGTGCCAGCAGCTTAAGGCTTTCCAGCTCCTACAATGAGCAGTTCTTC.

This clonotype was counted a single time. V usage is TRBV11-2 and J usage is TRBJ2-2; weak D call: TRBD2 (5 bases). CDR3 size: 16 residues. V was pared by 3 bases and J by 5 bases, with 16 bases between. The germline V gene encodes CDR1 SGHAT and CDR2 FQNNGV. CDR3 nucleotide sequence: TGTGCCAGCAGCTTTCCCCGACTAACGGGGACCGGGGAGCTGTTTTTT. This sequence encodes CASSFPRLTGTGELFF.

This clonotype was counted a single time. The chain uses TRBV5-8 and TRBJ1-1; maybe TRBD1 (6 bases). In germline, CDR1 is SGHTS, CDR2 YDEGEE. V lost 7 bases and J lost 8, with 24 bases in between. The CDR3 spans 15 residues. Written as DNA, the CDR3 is TGTGCCAGCGGCGTAACAGGGACCCCGCGTAGGGAAGCTTTCTTT. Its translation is CASGVTGTPRREAFF.

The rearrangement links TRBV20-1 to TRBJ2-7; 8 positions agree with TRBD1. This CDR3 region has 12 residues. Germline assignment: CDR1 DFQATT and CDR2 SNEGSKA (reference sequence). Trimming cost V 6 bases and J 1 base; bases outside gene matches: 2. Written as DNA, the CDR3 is TGCAGTGCGGGGACAGGATCCTACGAGCAGTACTTC. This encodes CSAGTGSYEQYF.

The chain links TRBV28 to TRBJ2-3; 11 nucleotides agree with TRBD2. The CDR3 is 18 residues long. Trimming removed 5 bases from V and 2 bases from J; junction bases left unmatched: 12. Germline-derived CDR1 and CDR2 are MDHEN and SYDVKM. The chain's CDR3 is CASSPTRLGLAATDTQYF. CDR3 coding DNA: TGTGCCAGCAGTCCAACACGCCTGGGACTAGCGGCCACAGATACGCAGTATTTT. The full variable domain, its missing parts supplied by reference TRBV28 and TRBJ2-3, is DVKVTQSSRYLVKRTGEKVFLECVQDMDHENMFWYRQDPGLGLRLIYFSYDVKMKEKGDIPEGYSVSREKKERFSLILESASTNQTSMYLCASSPTRLGLAATDTQYFGPGTRLTVL.

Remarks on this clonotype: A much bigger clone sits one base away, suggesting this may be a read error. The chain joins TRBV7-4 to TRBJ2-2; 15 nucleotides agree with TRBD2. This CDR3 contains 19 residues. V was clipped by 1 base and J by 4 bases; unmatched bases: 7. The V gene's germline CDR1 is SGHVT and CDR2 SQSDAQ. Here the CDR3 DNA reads TGTGCCAGCAGCTTAGTGGGACTAGCGGGAGGTCCGAGCACCGGGGAGCTGTTTTTT. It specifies CASSLVGLAGGPSTGELFF.

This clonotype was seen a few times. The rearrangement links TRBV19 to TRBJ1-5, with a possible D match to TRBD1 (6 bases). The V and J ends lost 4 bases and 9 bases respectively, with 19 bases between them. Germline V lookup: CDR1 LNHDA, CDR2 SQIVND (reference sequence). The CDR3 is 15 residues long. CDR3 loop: CASSTQGVARGPQHF. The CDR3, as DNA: TGTGCCAGTAGTACACAGGGCGTTGCAAGGGGGCCCCAGCATTTT.

The CDR3 coding sequence is TGCAGCAACCGGGACAGTGGTGATTCACCCCTCCACTTT. Amino acid sequence: CSNRDSGDSPLHF. The J gene is TRBJ1-6, the V gene TRBV29-1, with 7 bases fitting TRBD1. The germline CDR1 and CDR2 sequences are SQVTM and ANQGSEA. The CDR3 spans 13 residues. Trimming took 8 bases from V and 8 from J; bases not matched to a gene: 9.

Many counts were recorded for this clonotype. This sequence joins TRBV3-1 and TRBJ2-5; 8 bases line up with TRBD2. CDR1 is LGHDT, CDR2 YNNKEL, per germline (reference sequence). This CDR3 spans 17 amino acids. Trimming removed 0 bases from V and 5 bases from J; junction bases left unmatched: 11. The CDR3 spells CASSQDLAGLRRETQYF. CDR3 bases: TGTGCCAGCAGCCAAGACTTAGCGGGATTGAGGCGGGAGACCCAGTACTTC.

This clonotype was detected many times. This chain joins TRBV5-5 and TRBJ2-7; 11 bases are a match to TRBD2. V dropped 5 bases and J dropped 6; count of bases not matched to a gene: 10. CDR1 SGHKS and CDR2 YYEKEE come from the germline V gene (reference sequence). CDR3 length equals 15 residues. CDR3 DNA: TGTGCCAGCAGGAACGGAGGGGGACTAGCGGTCGAGCAGTACGTC. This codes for CASRNGGGLAVEQYV.